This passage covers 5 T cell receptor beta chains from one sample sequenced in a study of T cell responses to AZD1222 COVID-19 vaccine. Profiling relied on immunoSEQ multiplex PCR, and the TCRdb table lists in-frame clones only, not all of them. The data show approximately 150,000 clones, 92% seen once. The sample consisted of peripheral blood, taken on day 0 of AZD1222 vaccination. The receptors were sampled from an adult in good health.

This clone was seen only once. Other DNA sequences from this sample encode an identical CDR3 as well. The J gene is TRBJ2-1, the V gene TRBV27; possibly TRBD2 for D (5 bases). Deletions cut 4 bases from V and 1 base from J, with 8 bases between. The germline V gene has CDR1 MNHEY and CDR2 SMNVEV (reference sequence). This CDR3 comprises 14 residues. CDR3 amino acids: CASSWGDSYNEQFF. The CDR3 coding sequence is TGTGCCAGCAGTTGGGGAGATTCCTACAATGAGCAGTTCTTC.

The CDR3 nucleotides are TGCGCCAGCAGCCAAGCCGGGACGGCGCGAAATGAGCAGTTCTTC. Encoded protein: CASSQAGTARNEQFF. This sequence joins TRBV4-1 and TRBJ2-1, with D possibly being TRBD1 or TRBD2 (5 bases each). Germline V CDR1 and CDR2: MGHRA, YSYEKL. Trimming removed 1 base from V and 7 bases from J, with 14 bases in between. This CDR3 has 15 residues.

The CDR3 loop is CATSRDRKGRGNIQYF. The CDR3 nucleotides are TGTGCCACCAGCAGAGATAGGAAGGGTCGGGGAAACATTCAGTACTTC. The chain combines TRBV15 with TRBJ2-4; TRBD2 might be the D (5 bases). The CDR3 has 16 amino acids. Looked up from germline, CDR1 is LNHNV and CDR2 is YYDKDF (reference sequence). Trimming took 0 bases from V and 6 from J, leaving 15 bases between them. Supplemented by reference TRBV15 and TRBJ2-4, the full variable domain reads DAMVIQNPRYQVTQFGKPVTLSCSQTLNHNVMYWYQQKSSQAPKLLFHYYDKDFNNEADTPDNFQSRRPNTSFCFLDIRSPGLGDTAMYLCATSRDRKGRGNIQYFGAGTRLSVL.

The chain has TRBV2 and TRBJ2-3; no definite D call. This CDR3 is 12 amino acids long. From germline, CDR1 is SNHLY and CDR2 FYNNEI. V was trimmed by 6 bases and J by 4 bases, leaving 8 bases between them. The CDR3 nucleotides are TGTGCCAGCAGCGTAGCAGCAGATACGCAGTATTTT. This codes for CASSVAADTQYF. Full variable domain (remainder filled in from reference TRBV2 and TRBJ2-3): EPEVTQTPSHQVTQMGQEVILRCVPISNHLYFYWYRQILGQKVEFLVSFYNNEISEKSEIFDDQFSVERPDGSNFTLKIRSTKLEDSAMYFCASSVAADTQYFGPGTRLTVL.

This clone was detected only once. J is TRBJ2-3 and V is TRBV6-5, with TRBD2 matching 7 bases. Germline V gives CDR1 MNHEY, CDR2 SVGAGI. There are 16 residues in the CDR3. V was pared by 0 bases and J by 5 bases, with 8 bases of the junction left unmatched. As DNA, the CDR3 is TGTGCCAGCAGTTACTCTCGGACGGCTAGCGGAGATACGCAGTATTTT. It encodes CASSYSRTASGDTQYF.